Given below is one TCR beta chain in context. The record originates from a study of blood T cell repertoires in COVID-19. Across the study: Samples of COVID-19 (acute and convalescent) were obtained from the United States, Italy and Spain. From T cells, B-cell-depleted T cells, or PBMCs came the material, which was cDNA or gDNA.

The CDR3 covers 14 residues. CDR1 is SGHKS, CDR2 YYEKEE, per germline (reference sequence). V lost 4 bases and J lost 0, with 8 bases in between. How the authors handled the data: Estimated nucleated cell counts came from reference gene primer amplification. This table comes from immunoSEQ multiplex PCR, and its TCRdb copy is limited to in-frame clones, with some not included. V, J and clone size reflect that table, while D and trimming were determined from the DNA. The repertoire holds around 140,000 clones, with roughly 88% as singletons. This chain links TRBV5-5 with TRBJ1-5; D unresolved. This TCR came from an older man with acute or convalescent COVID-19. The sequencing input was peripheral blood. The CDR3 DNA follows: TGTGCCAGCAGCCCTTCTAATAGCAATCAGCCCCAGCATTTT. Protein sequence: CASSPSNSNQPQHF.